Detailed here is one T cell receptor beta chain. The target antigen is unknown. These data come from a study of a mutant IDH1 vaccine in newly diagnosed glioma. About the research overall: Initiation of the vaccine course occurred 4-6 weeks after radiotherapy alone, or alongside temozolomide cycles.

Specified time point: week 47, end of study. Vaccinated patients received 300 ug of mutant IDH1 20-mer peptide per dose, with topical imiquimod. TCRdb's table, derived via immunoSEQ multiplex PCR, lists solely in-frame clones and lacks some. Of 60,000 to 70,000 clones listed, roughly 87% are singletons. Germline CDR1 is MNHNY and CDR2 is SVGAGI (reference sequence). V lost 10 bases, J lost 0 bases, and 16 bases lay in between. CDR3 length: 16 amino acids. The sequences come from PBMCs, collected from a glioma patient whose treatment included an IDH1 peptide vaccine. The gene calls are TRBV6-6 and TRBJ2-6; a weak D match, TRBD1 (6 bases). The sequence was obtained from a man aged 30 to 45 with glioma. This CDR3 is CATNRDNDSGANVLTF. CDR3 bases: TGTGCCACCAACCGGGACAATGACTCTGGGGCCAACGTCCTGACTTTC.